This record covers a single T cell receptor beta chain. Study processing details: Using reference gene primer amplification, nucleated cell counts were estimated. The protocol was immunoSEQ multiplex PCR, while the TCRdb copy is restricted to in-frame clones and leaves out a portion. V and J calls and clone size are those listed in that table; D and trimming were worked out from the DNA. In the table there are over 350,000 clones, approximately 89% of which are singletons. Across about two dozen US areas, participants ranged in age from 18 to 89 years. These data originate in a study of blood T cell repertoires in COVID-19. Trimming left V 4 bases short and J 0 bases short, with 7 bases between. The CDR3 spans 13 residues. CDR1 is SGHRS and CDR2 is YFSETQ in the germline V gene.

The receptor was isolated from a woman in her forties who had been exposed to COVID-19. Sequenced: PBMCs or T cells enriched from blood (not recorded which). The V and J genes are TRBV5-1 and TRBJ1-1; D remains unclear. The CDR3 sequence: CASSTRLNTEAFF. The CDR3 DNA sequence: TGCGCCAGCAGCACCAGGCTGAACACTGAAGCTTTCTTT.